Following are 15 T cell receptor beta chains from one sample sequenced in a study of CD8+ T cells in alopecia areata. RNA extraction was followed by reverse transcription into cDNA, which acted as the sequencing template. Assay: immunoSEQ multiplex PCR; the TCRdb copy retains only in-frame clones and omits some. Among under 85,000 clones listed, approximately 46% were seen once. The sequencing here drew on CD8+ T cells sorted from blood, taken at week 0. These receptors were obtained from a human donor with alopecia areata.

This chain links TRBV7-8 with TRBJ2-2, with no clear D. V was pared by 5 bases and J by 5 bases, with 9 bases between. Germline V CDR1 and CDR2: SGHVS, FQNEAQ. This CDR3 region has 13 residues. Here the CDR3 reads CASSPYGTGELFF. CDR3 nucleotides: TGTGCCAGCAGCCCCTATGGGACCGGGGAGCTGTTTTTT. The entire variable domain, with the rest obtained from reference TRBV7-8 and TRBJ2-2, is as follows: GAGVSQSPRYKVAKRGQDVALRCDPISGHVSLFWYQQALGQGPEFLTYFQNEAQLDKSGLPSDRFFAERPEGSVSTLKIQRTQQEDSAVYLCASSPYGTGELFFGEGSRLTVL.

The V call is TRBV27, the J call TRBJ2-4; 11 nucleotides align to TRBD1. The end of the DNA is better explained by TRBJ2-7, so the J call may be wrong. The germline gives CDR1 MNHEY, CDR2 SMNVEV (reference sequence). This CDR3 is built from 15 residues. CDR3 loop: CASSYPGQGVYEQYF. As DNA, the CDR3 is TGTGCCAGCAGTTACCCGGGACAGGGGGTTTACGAGCAGTACTTC.

The chain joins TRBV29-1 to TRBJ2-7; perhaps TRBD1 as D (6 bases). V shed 6 bases and J shed 7 bases, with 13 bases lying between them. This CDR3 is 11 amino acids long. Per the germline V gene, CDR1 is SQVTM and CDR2 is ANQGSEA. The CDR3 DNA reads TGCAGCGTAGGAGTGGGGGCAGAGCAGTACTTC. Amino acid sequence: CSVGVGAEQYF.

A remark on this clone: The junction departs from germline at one end; a sequencing error may be responsible. The chain carries TRBV7-9 and TRBJ1-5, with unresolved D. The CDR3 is made up of 11 amino acids. Germline V lookup: CDR1 SEHNR, CDR2 FQNEAQ (reference sequence). This chain's CDR3 is CASGLEGPQHF. CDR3 sequence (DNA): TGTGCCAGCGGCTTGGAGGGCCCCCAGCATTTT.

Notes on this clone: A junction end diverges from the germline sequence, so it may reflect a read error. This chain joins TRBV5-8 and TRBJ2-1; weak D call: TRBD2 (5 bases). Germline V gene sequence: CDR1 SGHTS, CDR2 YDEGEE. The CDR3 sequence is 13 residues long. The DNA of the CDR3 is TGCGCCAGCAGCCAAGAGGGTTCCAATGAGCAGTTCTTC. Its translation: CASSQEGSNEQFF.

J is TRBJ1-2 and V is TRBV30; D may be TRBD1 (5 bases). Germline V CDR1 and CDR2: GTSNPN, SVGIG (reference sequence). The germline V and J ends were trimmed by 1 base and 14 bases, with 14 bases remaining between them. The CDR3 loop spans 11 amino acids. CDR3 sequence reads: CAWSDGRASTF. CDR3 DNA sequence: TGTGCCTGGAGTGACGGCAGGGCATCGACCTTC.

This clone was picked up a small number of times. The rearrangement uses TRBV29-1 and TRBJ2-7; 8 nucleotides align to TRBD2. Germline trimming cut 3 bases from V and 6 bases from J; bases unmatched to any gene: 7. The CDR3 consists of 13 residues. The germline V gene has CDR1 SQVTM and CDR2 ANQGSEA. The CDR3 coding sequence is TGCAGCGTTGAGTTGCGGGAGGCTACCGAGCAGTACTTC. Amino acids: CSVELREATEQYF.

The chain combines TRBV9 with TRBJ1-1, with D maybe TRBD1 (6 bases). Trimming removed 0 bases from V and 4 bases from J, with 10 bases in between. The CDR3 has 14 amino acids. The germline gives CDR1 SGDLS, CDR2 YYNGEE. CDR3 DNA sequence: TGTGCCAGCAGCGTAGAGGGCAGGGGCACTGAAGCTTTCTTT. It yields the protein CASSVEGRGTEAFF.

V is TRBV13 and J is TRBJ1-1; D call uncertain. Germline assignment: CDR1 PRHDT and CDR2 FYEKMQ (reference sequence). The CDR3 consists of 14 residues. V lost 1 base and J 0 bases, leaving 6 bases between the germline ends. DNA for the CDR3: TGTGCCAGCAGCTTAGTCGGCTTGAACACTGAAGCTTTCTTT. Its protein product is CASSLVGLNTEAFF.

Only a few counts were recorded for this clone. J is TRBJ2-3 and V is TRBV9; D unresolved. V was clipped by 0 bases and J by 2 bases, with 7 bases between them. The CDR3 is made up of 14 amino acids. CDR1 and CDR2 (germline): SGDLS, YYNGEE. The CDR3 nucleotides are TGTGCCAGCAGCGTAGCGGGCTTCACAGATACGCAGTATTTT. This encodes CASSVAGFTDTQYF.

This clone was seen a handful of times. This chain connects TRBV11-2 to TRBJ2-2; TRBD2 is a possible D gene (6 bases). The CDR3 is 15 amino acids. Looked up from germline, CDR1 is SGHAT and CDR2 is FQNNGV. The V end lost 2 bases, the J end lost 7 bases, and 14 bases lay between the germline ends. As DNA, the CDR3 is TGTGCCAGCAGCTTAAAGGACTATCTGATCGGGGAGCTGTTTTTT. This encodes CASSLKDYLIGELFF.

This clone was seen more than once but under ten times. CDR3 sequence (DNA): TGTGCCTGGAGTGTTACAGCGTGGGAGACCCAGTACTTC. Its protein product is CAWSVTAWETQYF. This chain links TRBV30 with TRBJ2-5; no clear D. Germline V lookup: CDR1 GTSNPN, CDR2 SVGIG (reference sequence). V lost 0 bases and J lost 5, with 10 bases in between. This CDR3 is 13 amino acids long.

This clone was detected a few times. V is TRBV11-2 and J is TRBJ1-1, with 9 bases identical to TRBD1. There are 15 residues in the CDR3. The V gene's germline CDR1 is SGHAT and CDR2 FQNNGV. J was trimmed by 0 bases and V by 5 bases; bases with no gene match: 4. Here the CDR3 DNA reads TGTGCCAGCAGCGCCGGACAGGGGATGAACACTGAAGCTTTCTTT. Protein: CASSAGQGMNTEAFF.

The chain combines TRBV29-1 with TRBJ2-7; D ambiguous. The V gene's germline CDR1 is SQVTM and CDR2 ANQGSEA. This CDR3 has 12 amino acids. Trimming took off 3 bases at V and 6 bases at J, with 12 bases between the two ends. The CDR3 DNA reads TGCAGCGTTGAGAACAGTTTGGGCGAGCAGTACTTC. This gives the protein CSVENSLGEQYF.

This rearrangement joins TRBV5-1 to TRBJ2-1; possible D gene TRBD2, 5 bases. The V gene lost 4 bases and the J gene lost 0 bases, with 11 bases spanning the gap. CDR1 and CDR2 from the germline V gene are SGHRS and YFSETQ. CDR3 length equals 15 residues. CDR3 bases: TGCGCCAGCAGCGGAGAGGGCAGCTCCTACAATGAGCAGTTCTTC. Protein sequence: CASSGEGSSYNEQFF.